The 15 T cell receptor beta chains in this list originate from one sample, sequenced in a study of blood T cell repertoires in COVID-19. The data were produced by immunoSEQ multiplex PCR, yet TCRdb's version contains in-frame clones alone and is incomplete. The data show roughly 320,000 clones, over 75% seen once. The specimen was peripheral blood. The receptor source for this set is a human donor in a cohort sampled during active COVID-19.

V usage is TRBV30 and J usage is TRBJ1-4; D ambiguous. CDR3 length: 17 residues. V lost 1 base and J 3 bases, leaving 18 bases between the germline ends. Germline V gene data show CDR1 as GTSNPN and CDR2 as SVGIG (reference sequence). The DNA of the CDR3 is TGTGCCTGGAGTGGAAGTTTGACCCGCGCGGCTAATGAAAAACTGTTTTTT. Amino acids: CAWSGSLTRAANEKLFF.

This chain uses TRBV7-6 with TRBJ1-1; 7 nucleotides agree with TRBD1. In germline, CDR1 is SGHVS, CDR2 FNYEAQ. J lost 10 bases, V lost 5 bases, and 10 bases had no gene match. The CDR3 is made up of 13 amino acids. CDR3 coding DNA: TGTGCCAGCAGCCAGACAGGGACGAACGGAGCTTTCTTT. Amino acid sequence: CASSQTGTNGAFF.

About this clone: Other DNA variants within this sample encode the same CDR3. The V call is TRBV2, the J call TRBJ1-2, with 7 bases lining up with TRBD1. V was clipped by 6 bases and J by 3 bases; unmatched bases: 4. This CDR3 spans 13 amino acids. CDR1 is SNHLY, CDR2 FYNNEI, per germline. The CDR3: CASRSGTDYGYTF. CDR3 sequence (DNA): TGTGCCAGCAGGTCCGGGACAGACTATGGCTACACCTTC.

The V and J genes are TRBV2 and TRBJ1-4, with 9 nucleotides matching TRBD1. The CDR3 length is 15 residues. Germline assignment: CDR1 SNHLY and CDR2 FYNNEI. The V segment lost 7 bases and the J segment 11 bases; nucleotides outside the gene matches: 14. This CDR3 is CASIPGQGAKRKLFF. Here the CDR3 DNA reads TGTGCCAGCATTCCGGGACAGGGAGCTAAGAGGAAACTGTTTTTT.

CDR3 residues: CASSGDRGSSPLHF. For the CDR3, the DNA is TGTGCCAGTAGTGGTGACAGGGGTTCTTCACCCCTCCACTTT. This chain links TRBV19 with TRBJ1-6; 8 nucleotides match TRBD1. Germline V gene lookup returns CDR1 LNHDA and CDR2 SQIVND (reference sequence). The CDR3 spans 14 residues. J gave up 9 bases and V 5 bases, and 6 bases lay outside the gene matches.

The chain is built from TRBV15 and TRBJ1-5; D unresolved. Germline CDR1 is LNHNV and CDR2 is YYDKDF (reference sequence). Deletions cut 5 bases from V and 3 bases from J, with 8 bases between. The CDR3 is made up of 13 amino acids. CDR3 protein: CATSPRLNQPQHF. The CDR3 bases are TGTGCCACCAGCCCCAGACTCAATCAGCCCCAGCATTTT.

The chain uses TRBV18 and TRBJ1-5; 7 bases align to TRBD1. The germline V gene encodes CDR1 KGHSH and CDR2 LQKENI. The CDR3 consists of 14 residues. V gave up 1 base and J gave up 7 bases; unmatched junction bases: 4. The CDR3 reads CASSPRDRVQPQHF. CDR3 in DNA: TGTGCCAGCTCACCACGCGACAGGGTACAGCCCCAGCATTTT.

The V call is TRBV28, the J call TRBJ1-2; the D gene is possibly TRBD1 (6 bases). The CDR3 spans 16 residues. Germline lookup yields CDR1 MDHEN and CDR2 SYDVKM. With 6 bases removed from V and 7 bases from J, the gap between germline ends came to 24 bases. In DNA, the CDR3 is TGTGCCAGCAGCCGACCCATACAAGGGCGAGGGGGTGGCTACACCTTC. The encoded protein is CASSRPIQGRGGGYTF.

The chain combines TRBV4-2 with TRBJ2-5, with D perhaps matching TRBD2 (5 bases). V was shortened by 0 bases and J by 4 bases, with 12 bases between the two germline ends. The CDR3 totals 15 residues. Germline V gene lookup returns CDR1 LGHNA and CDR2 YNFKEQ. The CDR3 DNA reads as TGTGCCAGCAGCCAAGAAGGGAGAGAGCGAGAGACCCAGTACTTC. Encoded protein: CASSQEGRERETQYF.

The V call is TRBV6-5, the J call TRBJ2-2; D remains ambiguous. V gave up 6 bases and J gave up 7 bases, with 6 bases separating them. The CDR3 is 11 residues long. The germline V gene has CDR1 MNHEY and CDR2 SVGAGI. As DNA, the CDR3 is TGTGCCAGCAGGAGGAGCGGGGAGCTGTTTTTT. Residues: CASRRSGELFF.

The chain links TRBV28 to TRBJ2-1; tentative D call: TRBD2 (5 bases). The CDR3 extends over 15 amino acids. Trimming shortened V by 4 bases and J by 5 bases, and 15 bases separated the two germline ends. CDR1 and CDR2 (germline): MDHEN, SYDVKM. CDR3 nucleotide sequence: TGTGCCAGCAGTTCCCGACGGGGTGAGGACAATGAGCAGTTCTTC. It specifies CASSSRRGEDNEQFF.

CDR3 sequence: CAWRGPGSNYGYTF. The DNA of the CDR3 is TGTGCCTGGAGGGGCCCCGGGAGTAACTATGGCTACACCTTC. This sequence joins TRBV30 and TRBJ1-2; no clear D. This CDR3 spans 14 amino acids. V was trimmed by 3 bases and J by 1 base, leaving 12 bases between them. CDR1 and CDR2 from the germline V gene are GTSNPN and SVGIG (reference sequence).

V gene TRBV5-1 combines with J gene TRBJ2-7; D not certain. Between the trimmed V and J ends, which lost 7 bases and 5 bases, there was a span of 16 bases. The CDR3 is 13 amino acids. The germline CDR1 and CDR2 sequences are SGHRS and YFSETQ. The CDR3 sequence is CASAARLANEQYF. For the CDR3, the DNA is TGCGCCAGCGCGGCACGGCTGGCCAACGAGCAGTACTTC.

As concerns this clone: The same CDR3 is also encoded by other DNA sequences in this sample. The CDR3 sequence is CASSVAGTRADTQYF. CDR3 coding DNA: TGTGCCAGCAGCGTAGCCGGGACTAGGGCAGATACGCAGTATTTT. This sequence joins TRBV9 and TRBJ2-3, with 8 bases matching TRBD2. The CDR3 is made up of 15 amino acids. With V trimmed by 0 bases and J by 4 bases, 4 bases remained unmatched. Germline assignment: CDR1 SGDLS and CDR2 YYNGEE.

The chain links TRBV7-6 to TRBJ2-7, with 8 bases that match TRBD1. CDR1 SGHVS and CDR2 FNYEAQ come from the germline V gene. This CDR3 is built from 15 residues. The V gene end was trimmed by 1 base and the J gene end by 3 bases; junction bases not matched to a gene: 5. The CDR3 nucleotides are TGTGCCAGCAGCTTAGGGAGACAGGGGAACTACGAGCAGTACTTC. Translating it yields CASSLGRQGNYEQYF.